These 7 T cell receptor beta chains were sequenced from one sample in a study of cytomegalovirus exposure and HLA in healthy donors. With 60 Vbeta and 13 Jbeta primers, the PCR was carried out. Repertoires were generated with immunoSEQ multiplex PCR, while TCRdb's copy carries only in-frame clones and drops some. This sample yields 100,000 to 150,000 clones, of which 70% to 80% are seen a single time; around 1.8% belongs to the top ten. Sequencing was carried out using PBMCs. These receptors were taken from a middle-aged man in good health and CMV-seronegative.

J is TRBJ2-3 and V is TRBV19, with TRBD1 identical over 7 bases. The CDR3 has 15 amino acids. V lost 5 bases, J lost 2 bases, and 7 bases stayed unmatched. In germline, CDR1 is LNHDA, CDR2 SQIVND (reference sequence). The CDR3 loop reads CASSPGTAHTDTQYF. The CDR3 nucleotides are TGTGCCAGTAGTCCGGGGACAGCACACACAGATACGCAGTATTTT.

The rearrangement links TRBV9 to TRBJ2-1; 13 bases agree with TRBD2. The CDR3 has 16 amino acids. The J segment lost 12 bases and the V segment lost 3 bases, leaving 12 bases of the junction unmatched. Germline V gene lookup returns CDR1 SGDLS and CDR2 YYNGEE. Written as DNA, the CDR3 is TGTGCCAGCAGCGAAGGGACTAGCGGGGCTCTCCCGGGGCAGTTCTTC. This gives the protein CASSEGTSGALPGQFF.

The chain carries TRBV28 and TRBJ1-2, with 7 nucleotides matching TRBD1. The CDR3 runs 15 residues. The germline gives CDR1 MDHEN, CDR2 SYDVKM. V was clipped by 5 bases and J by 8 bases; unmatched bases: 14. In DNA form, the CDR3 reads TGTGCCAGCAGTACAGGGGCGGGGATCGCTGAAGGCTACACCTTC. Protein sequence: CASSTGAGIAEGYTF.

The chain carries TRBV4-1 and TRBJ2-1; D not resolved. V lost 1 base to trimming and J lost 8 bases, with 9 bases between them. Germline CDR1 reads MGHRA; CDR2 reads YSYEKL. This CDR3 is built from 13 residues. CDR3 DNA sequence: TGCGCCAGCAGCCAAGGGCTGGCATATGAGCAGTTCTTC. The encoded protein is CASSQGLAYEQFF.

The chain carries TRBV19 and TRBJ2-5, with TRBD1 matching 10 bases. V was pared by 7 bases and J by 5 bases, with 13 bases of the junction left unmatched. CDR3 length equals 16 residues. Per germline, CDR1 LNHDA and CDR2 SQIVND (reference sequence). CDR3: CASKATRDRGRETQYF. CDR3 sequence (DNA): TGTGCCAGTAAGGCTACCCGGGACAGGGGCCGGGAGACCCAGTACTTC.

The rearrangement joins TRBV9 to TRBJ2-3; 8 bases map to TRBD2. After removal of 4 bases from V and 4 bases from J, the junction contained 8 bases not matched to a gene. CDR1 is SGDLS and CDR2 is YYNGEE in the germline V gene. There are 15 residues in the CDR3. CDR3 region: CASSSGGAGADTQYF. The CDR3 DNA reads TGTGCCAGCAGCTCCGGGGGGGCCGGGGCAGATACGCAGTATTTT. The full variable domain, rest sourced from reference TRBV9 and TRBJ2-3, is DSGVTQTPKHLITATGQRVTLRCSPRSGDLSVYWYQQSLDQGLQFLIQYYNGEERAKGNILERFSAQQFPDLHSELNLSSLELGDSALYFCASSSGGAGADTQYFGPGTRLTVL.

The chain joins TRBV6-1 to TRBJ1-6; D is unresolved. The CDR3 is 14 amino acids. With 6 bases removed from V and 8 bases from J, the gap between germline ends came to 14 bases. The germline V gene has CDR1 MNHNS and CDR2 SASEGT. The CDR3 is CASRPAGEYSPLHF. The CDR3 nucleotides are TGTGCCAGCAGACCCGCCGGGGAGTATTCACCCCTCCACTTT.